The 20 T cell receptor beta chains in this list originate from one sample, sequenced in a study of control samples from healthy donors and cancer patients. This table comes from immunoSEQ multiplex PCR, and its TCRdb copy is limited to in-frame clones, with some not included. Of about 120,000 clones listed, just under 90% are singletons. Sequenced input: blood. The receptor set was obtained from a man aged 25 to 40 in good health.

This clone was seen once. The chain combines TRBV5-1 with TRBJ2-2; the D gene is possibly TRBD1 (5 bases). This CDR3 is 14 amino acids long. The V gene's germline CDR1 is SGHRS and CDR2 YFSETQ. V was cut by 3 bases and J by 3 bases, with 9 bases left in between. CDR3 amino acids: CASSWPRDTGELFF. Written as DNA, the CDR3 is TGCGCCAGCAGCTGGCCCAGGGACACCGGGGAGCTGTTTTTT. The full variable domain, with the rest looked up from reference TRBV5-1 and TRBJ2-2, is KAGVTQTPRYLIKTRGQQVTLSCSPISGHRSVSWYQQTPGQGLQFLFEYFSETQRNKGNFPGRFSGRQFSNSRSEMNVSTLELGDSALYLCASSWPRDTGELFFGEGSRLTVL.

The CDR3 nucleotides read TGTGCCAGCAGTTTATATGGATACTCTGGAAACACCATATATTTT. It is translated as CASSLYGYSGNTIYF. The chain is built from TRBV28 and TRBJ1-3; D gene uncertain. From germline, CDR1 is MDHEN and CDR2 SYDVKM. V was trimmed by 1 base and J by 0 bases, leaving 7 bases between them. CDR3 size: 15 residues.

The chain couples TRBV7-7 to TRBJ2-3; unclear D gene. This CDR3 comprises 14 residues. Germline CDR1 SSHAT, CDR2 FNYEAQ (reference sequence). V dropped 3 bases and J dropped 2 bases, with 9 bases sitting between them. For the CDR3, the DNA is TGTGCCAGCAGCTTGAGTAGATTCACAGATACGCAGTATTTT. Encoded protein: CASSLSRFTDTQYF. Combining the CDR3 with reference TRBV7-7 and TRBJ2-3 gives the whole variable domain GAGVSQSPRYKVTKRGQDVTLRCDPISSHATLYWYQQALGQGPEFLTYFNYEAQPDKSGLPSDRFSAERPEGSISTLTIQRTEQRDSAMYRCASSLSRFTDTQYFGPGTRLTVL.

The chain links TRBV25-1 to TRBJ1-4; 7 nucleotides match TRBD1. CDR1 and CDR2 (germline): MGHDK, SYGVNS. J gave up 8 bases and V 4 bases, and 7 bases lay outside the gene matches. The CDR3 covers 14 residues. The CDR3 is CASSVYRGSEKLFF. The CDR3 DNA sequence: TGTGCCAGCAGTGTGTACAGGGGCAGCGAAAAACTGTTTTTT.

The chain's CDR3 is CASTWTGNNEQFF. The CDR3 DNA follows: TGTGCCAGCACCTGGACCGGGAACAATGAGCAGTTCTTC. This chain joins TRBV25-1 and TRBJ2-1; D is perhaps TRBD2 (5 bases). Germline loops: CDR1 MGHDK, CDR2 SYGVNS. The CDR3 runs to 13 residues. Trimming removed 7 bases from V and 5 bases from J, with 12 bases in between.

V and J are TRBV2 and TRBJ1-5, with a weak D call TRBD1 (5 bases). With 4 bases removed from V and 11 bases from J, the gap between germline ends came to 12 bases. The CDR3 is 12 residues long. Germline assignment: CDR1 SNHLY and CDR2 FYNNEI. CDR3 in amino acids: CASSGDVGAQHF. Written as DNA, the CDR3 is TGTGCCAGCAGTGGCGACGTGGGGGCCCAGCATTTT.

CDR3 nucleotides: TGTGCCAGCAGAGGACAGGGATCTTCTGGAAACACCATATATTTT. Residues: CASRGQGSSGNTIYF. The J gene is TRBJ1-3, the V gene TRBV6-6, with 8 positions matching TRBD1. The CDR3 is 15 residues long. Germline V gene sequence: CDR1 MNHNY, CDR2 SVGAGI (reference sequence). After removal of 6 bases from V and 1 base from J, the junction contained 5 bases not matched to a gene.

The rearrangement uses TRBV7-9 and TRBJ2-5; TRBD1 is a possible D gene (5 bases). Germline V gene data show CDR1 as SEHNR and CDR2 as FQNEAQ (reference sequence). Trimming stripped 3 bases from V and 2 bases from J, with 13 bases between. The CDR3 spans 15 residues. The CDR3 region is CASSFQGTVQETQYF. CDR3 bases: TGTGCCAGCAGCTTCCAGGGAACGGTTCAAGAGACCCAGTACTTC. Complete variable domain (other parts from reference TRBV7-9 and TRBJ2-5): DTGVSQNPRHKITKRGQNVTFRCDPISEHNRLYWYRQTLGQGPEFLTYFQNEAQLEKSRLLSDRFSAERPKGSFSTLEIQRTEQGDSAMYLCASSFQGTVQETQYFGPGTRLLVL.

The chain uses TRBV7-9 and TRBJ1-1; 7 positions agree with TRBD1. Germline CDR1 is SEHNR and CDR2 is FQNEAQ (reference sequence). V lost 5 bases to trimming and J lost 1 base; unmatched junction nucleotides: 4. The CDR3 spans 14 residues. CDR3: CASSVSGGNTEAFF. CDR3 DNA sequence: TGTGCCAGCAGCGTTTCAGGGGGGAACACTGAAGCTTTCTTT.

This clone was found once. The rearrangement uses TRBV5-1 and TRBJ2-5; maybe TRBD2 (7 bases). This CDR3 spans 15 amino acids. Trimming took off 0 bases at V and 4 bases at J, with 13 bases between the two ends. The germline V gene has CDR1 SGHRS and CDR2 YFSETQ. CDR3 DNA sequence: TGCGCCAGCAGCTTGGATGGGGGGGGCCGAGAGACCCAGTACTTC. Amino acid sequence: CASSLDGGGRETQYF.

The rearrangement uses TRBV5-5 and TRBJ2-7; 7 nucleotides match TRBD1. CDR1 is SGHKS, CDR2 YYEKEE, per germline (reference sequence). After removal of 3 bases from V and 1 base from J, the junction contained 4 bases not matched to a gene. The CDR3 is 14 amino acids. CDR3 loop: CASSWDSFSYEQYF. For the CDR3, the DNA is TGTGCCAGCAGCTGGGACAGTTTTTCCTACGAGCAGTACTTC.

The chain has TRBV7-8 and TRBJ2-3; no firm D call. CDR3 length equals 13 residues. Germline V gene data show CDR1 as SGHVS and CDR2 as FQNEAQ. Between the trimmed V and J ends, which lost 2 bases and 5 bases, there was a span of 8 bases. The CDR3 bases are TGTGCCAGCAGCTTAAGTAGGGTAGATACGCAGTATTTT. Translation gives CASSLSRVDTQYF.

The rearrangement joins TRBV19 to TRBJ1-4, with 9 bases identical to TRBD1. Trimming removed 3 bases from V and 10 bases from J; junction bases left unmatched: 15. The CDR3 loop spans 17 amino acids. The germline CDR1 and CDR2 sequences are LNHDA and SQIVND (reference sequence). In nucleotides, the CDR3 is TGTGCCAGTAGTATGTTCGGTCGAGGACAGGGGTCGGGAAAACTGTTTTTT. It specifies CASSMFGRGQGSGKLFF. The variable domain in full, with the rest retrieved from reference TRBV19 and TRBJ1-4, is DGGITQSPKYLFRKEGQNVTLSCEQNLNHDAMYWYRQDPGQGLRLIYYSQIVNDFQKGDIAEGYSVSREKKESFPLTVTSAQKNPTAFYLCASSMFGRGQGSGKLFFGSGTQLSVL.

The rearrangement joins TRBV7-3 to TRBJ2-2; TRBD1 matches 9 bases. This CDR3 is built from 14 residues. V was clipped by 5 bases and J by 15 bases; unmatched bases: 13. CDR1 and CDR2 (germline): SGHTA, FQGTGA. CDR3 nucleotide sequence: TGTGCCAGCAGCCCCAAGCCGGGACAGGGTTTTATGTTTTTT. It specifies CASSPKPGQGFMFF.

CDR3: CASSQESIGYTF. The CDR3 DNA reads TGTGCCAGCAGCCAAGAATCAATAGGCTACACCTTC. The J gene is TRBJ1-2, the V gene TRBV3-1 (or the pseudogene TRBV3-2); D not resolved. CDR3 size: 12 residues. The V and J ends lost 0 bases and 8 bases respectively, with 7 bases between them. CDR1 and CDR2 from the germline V gene are LGHDT and YNNKEL (reference sequence).

The chain employs TRBV7-7 and TRBJ2-1, with TRBD2 matching 9 bases. Germline values: CDR1 SSHAT, CDR2 FNYEAQ (reference sequence). The CDR3 sequence is 15 residues long. Trimming at V came to 1 base and at J to 3 bases, leaving 1 base not matched to a gene. CDR3 region: CASSLGGGVYNEQFF. The CDR3, as DNA: TGTGCCAGCAGCTTAGGCGGGGGGGTCTACAATGAGCAGTTCTTC.

This clone appeared once. The genes are TRBV5-1 and TRBJ1-1; possibly TRBD1 for D (5 bases). This CDR3 spans 12 amino acids. V gave up 3 bases and J gave up 3 bases, with 6 bases separating them. Germline CDR1 SGHRS, CDR2 YFSETQ. The CDR3 DNA sequence: TGCGCCAGCAGCTCAGGGCACACTGAAGCTTTCTTT. Protein sequence: CASSSGHTEAFF.

The genes are TRBV5-1 and TRBJ2-2; TRBD2 might be the D (6 bases). V lost 6 bases and J 5 bases, leaving 14 bases between the germline ends. CDR1 is SGHRS and CDR2 is YFSETQ in the germline V gene. The CDR3 has 14 residues. This CDR3 reads CASKEGVGTGELFF. The CDR3 DNA sequence: TGCGCCAGCAAGGAGGGCGTCGGAACCGGGGAGCTGTTTTTT. Combining the CDR3 with reference TRBV5-1 and TRBJ2-2 gives the whole variable domain KAGVTQTPRYLIKTRGQQVTLSCSPISGHRSVSWYQQTPGQGLQFLFEYFSETQRNKGNFPGRFSGRQFSNSRSEMNVSTLELGDSALYLCASKEGVGTGELFFGEGSRLTVL.

This clone was detected only once. The chain recombines TRBV18 with TRBJ2-2; D perhaps matches TRBD2 (5 bases). CDR1 and CDR2 from the germline V gene are KGHSH and LQKENI. This CDR3 region has 17 residues. V gave up 0 bases and J gave up 2 bases, with 13 bases separating them. CDR3 nucleotide sequence: TGTGCCAGCTCACCACCCGCGGGCGCACCTAACACCGGGGAGCTGTTTTTT. It encodes CASSPPAGAPNTGELFF.

This chain joins TRBV7-2 and TRBJ1-6; a weak D match, TRBD1 (5 bases). Trimming removed 5 bases at V and 3 bases at J, with 14 bases between. The germline gives CDR1 SGHTA, CDR2 FQGNSA. The CDR3 length is 16 residues. The CDR3 sequence: CASSPRGDYYNSPLHF. The CDR3 nucleotides read TGTGCCAGCAGCCCCCGGGGGGACTACTATAATTCACCCCTCCACTTT.